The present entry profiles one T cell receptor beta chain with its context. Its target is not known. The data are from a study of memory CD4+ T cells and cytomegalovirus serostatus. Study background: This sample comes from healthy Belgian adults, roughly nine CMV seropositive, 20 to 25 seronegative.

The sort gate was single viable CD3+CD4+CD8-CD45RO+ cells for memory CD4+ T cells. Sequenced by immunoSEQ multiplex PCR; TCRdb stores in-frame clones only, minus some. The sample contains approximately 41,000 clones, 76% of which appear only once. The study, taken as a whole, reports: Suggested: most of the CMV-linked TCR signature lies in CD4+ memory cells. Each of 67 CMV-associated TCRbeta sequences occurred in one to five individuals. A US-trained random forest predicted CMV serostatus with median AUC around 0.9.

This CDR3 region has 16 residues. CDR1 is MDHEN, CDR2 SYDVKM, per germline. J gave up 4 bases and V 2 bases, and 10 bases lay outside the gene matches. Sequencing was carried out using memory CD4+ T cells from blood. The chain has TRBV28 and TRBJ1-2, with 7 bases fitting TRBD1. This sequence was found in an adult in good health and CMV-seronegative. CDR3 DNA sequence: TGTGCCAGCAGTTTACCCGGGAGGGGGCGAGTCTATGGCTACACCTTC. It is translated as CASSLPGRGRVYGYTF.